This T cell receptor beta chain emerged from a study of identical twins' blood T cells. TCRdb ran MiXCR on the 5' RACE reads and lists one entry per CDR3 protein. The sample has 350,000 to 450,000 distinct CDR3 sequences; roughly 30% are singletons. In its sample, this clonotype was seen a few times. CDR1 and CDR2 from the germline V gene are SQVTM and ANQGSEA. This CDR3 region has 13 residues. Trimming shortened V by 4 bases and J by 0 bases, and 9 bases separated the two germline ends. The V and J genes are TRBV29-1 and TRBJ1-1; D call uncertain. Sequencing was done on a sample of PBMCs. The source is a woman aged 18-55 years in good health. CDR3 sequence (DNA): TGCAGCGTTGGACCTGATGTGAACACTGAAGCTTTCTTT. It encodes CSVGPDVNTEAFF.